This T cell receptor beta chain was identified during a study of vaccination and CD4 T cells after COVID-19. General study results and limits: Only relatively few convalescent patients were studied, and early post-infection timepoints were not analyzed.

The Oncomine TCR Beta short-read assay generated sequence data from the DNA of cultured CD4+ T cells. The genomic DNA was obtained from cultured CD4+ T cells by extraction with the QIAamp micro DNA kit. TCRdb re-analysed the PCR reads in MiXCR, keeping a single row per CDR3 protein. The sample has 9,000 to 10,000 distinct CDR3 sequences; under 35% are singletons. The sample holds a few counts of this clonotype. The target antigen is unknown. The treatment denotes: approximately 11-day PBMC culture with coronavirus spike peptide pools or control peptides (ViraFEST assay). Gathered ahead of the COVID-19 pandemic (2011-2018) were the CD4+ T cells of the unexposed donor. Upon completion of about nine days of culture, CD4+ T cells were isolated via negative selection. The source material was CD4+ T cells from blood, cultured in vitro. This receptor was obtained from a human donor in good health.

The CDR3 nucleotides are TGTGCCATCAGAGGACTAGCGGGAGGGTCTAGCACCGGGGAGCTGTTTTTT. Translated, it gives CAIRGLAGGSSTGELFF. This rearrangement joins TRBV10-3 to TRBJ2-2, with 15 bases fitting TRBD2. The CDR3 covers 17 residues. Germline CDR1 is ENHRY and CDR2 is SYGVKD. Trimming removed 6 bases from V and 4 bases from J; junction bases left unmatched: 6.